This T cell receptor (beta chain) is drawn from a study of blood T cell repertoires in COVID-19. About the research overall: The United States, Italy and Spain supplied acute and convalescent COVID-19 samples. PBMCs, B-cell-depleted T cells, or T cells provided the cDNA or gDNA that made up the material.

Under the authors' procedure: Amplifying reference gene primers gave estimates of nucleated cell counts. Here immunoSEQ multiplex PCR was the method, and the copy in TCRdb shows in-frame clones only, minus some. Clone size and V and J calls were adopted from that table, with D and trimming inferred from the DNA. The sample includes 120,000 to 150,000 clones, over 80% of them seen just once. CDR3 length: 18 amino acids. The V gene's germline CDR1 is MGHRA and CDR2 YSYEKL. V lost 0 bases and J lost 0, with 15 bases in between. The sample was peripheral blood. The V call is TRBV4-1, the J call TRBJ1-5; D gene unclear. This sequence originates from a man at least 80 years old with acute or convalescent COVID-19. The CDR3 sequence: CASSQDEIGGVSNQPQHF. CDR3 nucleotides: TGCGCCAGCAGCCAAGATGAAATAGGCGGGGTTAGCAATCAGCCCCAGCATTTT.